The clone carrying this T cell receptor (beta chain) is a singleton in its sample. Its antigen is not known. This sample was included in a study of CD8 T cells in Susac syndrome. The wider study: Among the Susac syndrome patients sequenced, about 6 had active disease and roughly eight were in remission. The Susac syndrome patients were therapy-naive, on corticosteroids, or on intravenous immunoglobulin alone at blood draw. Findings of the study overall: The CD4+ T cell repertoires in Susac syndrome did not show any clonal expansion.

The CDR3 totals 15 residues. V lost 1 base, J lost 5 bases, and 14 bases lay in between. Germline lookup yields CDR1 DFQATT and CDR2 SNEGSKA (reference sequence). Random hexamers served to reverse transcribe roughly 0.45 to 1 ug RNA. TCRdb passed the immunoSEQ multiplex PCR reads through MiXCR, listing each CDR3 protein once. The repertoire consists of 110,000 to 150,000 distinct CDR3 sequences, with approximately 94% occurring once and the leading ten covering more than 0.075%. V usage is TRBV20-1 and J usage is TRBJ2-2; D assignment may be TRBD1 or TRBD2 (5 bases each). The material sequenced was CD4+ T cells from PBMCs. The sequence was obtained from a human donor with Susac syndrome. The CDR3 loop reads CSARVRQGVTGELFF. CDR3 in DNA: TGCAGTGCTAGAGTACGGCAGGGAGTAACCGGGGAGCTGTTTTTT.